Below are 28 T cell receptor beta chains sequenced from a single sample in a study of cytomegalovirus exposure and HLA in healthy donors. TCRdb keeps only in-frame clones here, not all; method: immunoSEQ multiplex PCR. The sample holds under 95,000 clones, 94% seen once. Sequencing used PBMCs. The source of these receptors is a woman between 18 and 29 years old in good health and CMV-seronegative.

The chain employs TRBV10-1 and TRBJ2-2; TRBD2 matches 13 bases. The CDR3 is made up of 16 amino acids. Germline loops: CDR1 WNHNN, CDR2 SYGVQD (reference sequence). V shed 6 bases and J 3 bases; nucleotides not matched to a gene: 4. The CDR3 here is CASSGTSGAHTGELFF. CDR3 in DNA: TGCGCCAGCAGCGGGACTAGCGGGGCTCACACCGGGGAGCTGTTTTTT.

The CDR3 nucleotides are TGTGCCAGCAGACTAGCGGGAGGGCCGAATGAGCAGTTCTTC. It encodes CASRLAGGPNEQFF. The rearrangement joins TRBV16 to TRBJ2-1, with 13 bases lining up with TRBD2. Germline loops: CDR1 KGHSY, CDR2 FQNENV. Trimming took 6 bases from V and 7 from J; bases not matched to a gene: 3. This CDR3 comprises 14 residues.

This sequence joins TRBV2 and TRBJ2-1; 13 bases match TRBD2. Germline V gives CDR1 SNHLY, CDR2 FYNNEI. This CDR3 is 15 amino acids long. The ends lost 7 bases at V and 6 bases at J; junction bases unmatched: 6. The DNA for the CDR3 is TGTGCCAGCACTCCGGGACTAGCGGGACTCAATGAGCAGTTCTTC. It is translated as CASTPGLAGLNEQFF.

The CDR3 DNA reads TGTGCCAGCTCAGCAGGCCCCCACGGCAGGGATACGCAGTATTTT. As protein: CASSAGPHGRDTQYF. The chain links TRBV6-1 to TRBJ2-3; D not resolved. From germline, CDR1 is MNHNS and CDR2 SASEGT. The length of the CDR3 is 15 residues. V lost 8 bases and J lost 6, with 21 bases in between.

The chain joins TRBV7-8 to TRBJ2-5; 11 bases agree with TRBD2. The CDR3 sequence is 17 residues long. V was pared by 5 bases and J by 1 base, with 9 bases of the junction left unmatched. From germline, CDR1 is SGHVS and CDR2 FQNEAQ. The CDR3 sequence: CASSHTPSGGPQETQYF. CDR3 nucleotide sequence: TGTGCCAGCAGCCACACTCCTAGCGGGGGGCCCCAAGAGACCCAGTACTTC.

The chain has TRBV19 and TRBJ1-1; D is ambiguous. Germline CDR1 reads LNHDA; CDR2 reads SQIVND (reference sequence). V dropped 4 bases and J dropped 4 bases, with 13 bases sitting between them. The CDR3 consists of 14 residues. Here the CDR3 DNA reads TGTGCCAGTAGTAACCTCGGCGGCAGCACTGAAGCTTTCTTT. Amino acid sequence: CASSNLGGSTEAFF.

This clone occurred once. The J gene is TRBJ1-1, the V gene TRBV30; D is perhaps TRBD1 (5 bases). The V and J ends lost 3 bases and 5 bases respectively, with 10 bases between them. The CDR3 sequence is 12 residues long. Germline V gene lookup returns CDR1 GTSNPN and CDR2 SVGIG (reference sequence). CDR3 sequence: CAWRKGPTEAFF. CDR3 coding DNA: TGTGCCTGGAGAAAGGGGCCGACTGAAGCTTTCTTT.

This sequence joins TRBV2 and TRBJ1-1; no clear D gene. Trimming left V 6 bases short and J 1 base short, with 6 bases between. Germline CDR1 and CDR2: SNHLY and FYNNEI. There are 12 residues in the CDR3. The CDR3, as DNA: TGTGCCAGCAGCTATCAGAACACTGAAGCTTTCTTT. Encoded protein: CASSYQNTEAFF.

The gene calls are TRBV30 and TRBJ1-1, with D hard to call. CDR1 and CDR2 from the germline V gene are GTSNPN and SVGIG (reference sequence). CDR3 size: 14 residues. V was pared by 7 bases and J by 4 bases, with 19 bases between. CDR3 sequence: CASAGRGPSTEAFF. The DNA of the CDR3 is TGTGCCTCGGCCGGTCGAGGGCCCTCCACTGAAGCTTTCTTT.

This sequence joins TRBV5-6 and TRBJ2-3, with 8 positions matching TRBD2. Germline V gene sequence: CDR1 SGHDT, CDR2 YYEEEE. The CDR3 has 16 amino acids. V shed 0 bases, J shed 4 bases, and the junction held 7 bases outside the gene matches. The CDR3 spells CASSLALAGGADTQYF. For the CDR3, the DNA is TGTGCCAGCAGCTTGGCGTTGGCGGGAGGCGCAGATACGCAGTATTTT.

The DNA for the CDR3 is TGTGCCAGCAGCCTCGGGACAGGGGGAGAGACCCAGTACTTC. Protein product: CASSLGTGGETQYF. The V gene is TRBV7-6, the J gene TRBJ2-5; 11 nucleotides match TRBD1. Per germline, CDR1 SGHVS and CDR2 FNYEAQ. The V gene end was trimmed by 5 bases and the J gene end by 4 bases; junction bases not matched to a gene: 3. The length of the CDR3 is 14 residues.

The V and J genes are TRBV7-8 and TRBJ2-2; 8 bases are a match to TRBD1. V lost 5 bases and J lost 4; bases outside the gene matches: 9. Germline V lookup: CDR1 SGHVS, CDR2 FQNEAQ. The CDR3 totals 16 residues. The CDR3 protein is CASSHDRGLSTGELFF. In nucleotides, the CDR3 is TGTGCCAGCAGCCACGACAGGGGTTTGTCCACCGGGGAGCTGTTTTTT.

V usage is TRBV7-9 and J usage is TRBJ1-5; D is perhaps TRBD1 (5 bases). Germline assignment: CDR1 SEHNR and CDR2 FQNEAQ (reference sequence). CDR3 size: 14 residues. The V and J ends lost 2 bases and 7 bases respectively, with 12 bases between them. The CDR3 DNA is TGTGCCAGCAGCTTAAGTCAGGGTGAACAGCCCCAGCATTTT. The encoded protein is CASSLSQGEQPQHF.

Only a few counts were recorded for this clone. This chain links TRBV18 with TRBJ2-1; 8 nucleotides agree with TRBD2. V lost 4 bases to trimming and J lost 7 bases; unmatched junction nucleotides: 6. CDR3 length: 14 residues. From germline, CDR1 is KGHSH and CDR2 LQKENI. The CDR3 DNA reads as TGTGCCAGCTCACTCGGACTAGCATCGAATGAGCAGTTCTTC. Its protein is CASSLGLASNEQFF.

The genes are TRBV4-3 and TRBJ2-2; 12 bases are shared with TRBD2. CDR1 and CDR2 (germline): LGHNA, YSLEER. V lost 4 bases to trimming and J lost 2 bases; unmatched junction nucleotides: 2. This CDR3 comprises 16 residues. CDR3 protein: CASSRLAGDNTGELFF. Written as DNA, the CDR3 is TGCGCCAGCAGCCGACTAGCGGGGGACAACACCGGGGAGCTGTTTTTT.

The V call is TRBV29-1, the J call TRBJ2-3; no clear D. CDR3 size: 13 residues. Per germline, CDR1 SQVTM and CDR2 ANQGSEA. Trimming removed 4 bases from V and 0 bases from J, with 8 bases in between. In DNA, the CDR3 is TGCAGCGTTGCCCCCGGGAGCACAGATACGCAGTATTTT. Amino acids: CSVAPGSTDTQYF.

In nucleotides, the CDR3 is TGTGCCAGCAGCCGGACTAGCGGGAGTGGGGACAATGAGCAGTTCTTC. This sequence encodes CASSRTSGSGDNEQFF. The V call is TRBV11-3, the J call TRBJ2-1; 13 nucleotides agree with TRBD2. CDR1 and CDR2 (germline): SGHNT, YENEEA. This CDR3 region has 16 residues. With V trimmed by 5 bases and J by 5 bases, 6 bases remained unmatched.

The chain recombines TRBV29-1 with TRBJ2-7; the match to TRBD1 covers 7 bases. CDR3 size: 12 residues. Looked up from germline, CDR1 is SQVTM and CDR2 is ANQGSEA. This chain's CDR3 is CSAQGDGYEQYF. CDR3 DNA sequence: TGCAGTGCCCAGGGGGACGGGTACGAGCAGTACTTC.

This clone appeared once. DNA of the CDR3: TGTGCCACCAGCAGAGGACAGGGGGCGAGCGAAAAACTGTTTTTT. Its protein product is CATSRGQGASEKLFF. The chain is built from TRBV15 and TRBJ1-4; 10 bases are shared with TRBD1. V lost 1 base and J lost 8; bases outside the gene matches: 4. The CDR3 is 15 residues long. Germline-derived CDR1 and CDR2 are LNHNV and YYDKDF (reference sequence).

As concerns this clone: The sample carries other DNA sequences with the same CDR3. The chain links TRBV5-1 to TRBJ2-5; 9 bases agree with TRBD1. This CDR3 spans 14 amino acids. The V gene end was trimmed by 4 bases and the J gene end by 5 bases; junction bases not matched to a gene: 6. The germline CDR1 and CDR2 sequences are SGHRS and YFSETQ. This chain's CDR3 is CASSPGTGLETQYF. CDR3 DNA: TGCGCCAGCAGCCCCGGGACAGGGCTCGAGACCCAGTACTTC.

This clone was seen a single time. The J gene is TRBJ2-5, the V gene TRBV7-6; no reliable D call. V gave up 5 bases and J gave up 5 bases, with 12 bases separating them. The germline V gene has CDR1 SGHVS and CDR2 FNYEAQ. The CDR3 extends over 13 amino acids. The CDR3 region has the DNA TGTGCCAGCAGCACCAGTCGTTCCGAGACCCAGTACTTC. Translated: CASSTSRSETQYF.

The sample holds one count of this clone. The V gene is TRBV4-3, the J gene TRBJ1-4; TRBD1 might be the D (6 bases). CDR3 length: 16 amino acids. CDR1 and CDR2 (germline): LGHNA, YSLEER. V lost 0 bases, J lost 7 bases, and 15 bases lay in between. CDR3 sequence reads: CASSQDLNRVGEKLFF. In nucleotides, the CDR3 is TGCGCCAGCAGCCAAGATCTTAACAGGGTGGGTGAAAAACTGTTTTTT.

The gene calls are TRBV10-1 and TRBJ2-3, with TRBD2 matching over 12 bases. The CDR3 is 16 residues long. Unmatched junction bases numbered 6, after V lost 3 bases and J lost 5 bases. Per the germline V gene, CDR1 is WNHNN and CDR2 is SYGVQD (reference sequence). The CDR3 coding sequence is TGCGCCAGCAGTGACCGGACTAGCGGGGAGGGAGATACGCAGTATTTT. Translation: CASSDRTSGEGDTQYF.

On this clone itself: A read error may produce the germline difference seen at one junction end. The chain combines TRBV6-1 with TRBJ1-1, with 7 bases identical to TRBD1. The length of the CDR3 is 15 residues. Germline V gives CDR1 MNHNS, CDR2 SASEGT. In nucleotides, the CDR3 is TGTGCCAGCAGGGAAGACAGGGTCCCCAACACTGAAGCTTTCTTT. It encodes CASREDRVPNTEAFF.

This clone appeared a single time. This chain joins TRBV18 and TRBJ2-7; 7 bases fit TRBD1. In germline, CDR1 is KGHSH, CDR2 LQKENI. The CDR3 spans 16 residues. The trim removed 6 bases at V and 0 bases at J, leaving 11 bases unmatched. The DNA of the CDR3 is TGTGCCAGCTCTCGAACTACAGGGGTAAGCTCCTACGAGCAGTACTTC. Amino acid sequence: CASSRTTGVSSYEQYF. Drawing the rest from reference TRBV18 and TRBJ2-7, the complete variable domain is NAGVMQNPRHLVRRRGQEARLRCSPMKGHSHVYWYRQLPEEGLKFMVYLQKENIIDESGMPKERFSAEFPKEGPSILRIQQVVRGDSAAYFCASSRTTGVSSYEQYFGPGTRLTVT.

The chain uses TRBV5-4 and TRBJ2-2, with a weak D call TRBD2 (6 bases). Trimming took 2 bases from V and 6 from J, leaving 17 bases between them. The germline CDR1 and CDR2 sequences are SGHNT and YYREEE (reference sequence). CDR3 length equals 16 residues. The CDR3 coding sequence is TGTGCCAGCAGCTTATCAGGACTACGGGGTCCCGGGGAGCTGTTTTTT. This translates into CASSLSGLRGPGELFF.

The chain employs TRBV28 and TRBJ1-2, with 10 nucleotides matching TRBD1. This CDR3 comprises 15 residues. V shed 5 bases and J 6 bases; nucleotides not matched to a gene: 9. Germline loops: CDR1 MDHEN, CDR2 SYDVKM. CDR3 DNA sequence: TGTGCCAGCAGTCACGGCCGGGACAGGGGACATGGCTACACCTTC. Translating gives CASSHGRDRGHGYTF.

The chain recombines TRBV6-4 with TRBJ2-2; 8 nucleotides match TRBD1. The CDR3 runs to 14 residues. Germline V gene lookup returns CDR1 MRHNA and CDR2 SNTAGT. With V trimmed by 3 bases and J by 3 bases, 0 bases remained unmatched. The CDR3 sequence: CASSEQGDTGELFF. CDR3 coding DNA: TGTGCCAGCAGTGAACAGGGGGACACCGGGGAGCTGTTTTTT.